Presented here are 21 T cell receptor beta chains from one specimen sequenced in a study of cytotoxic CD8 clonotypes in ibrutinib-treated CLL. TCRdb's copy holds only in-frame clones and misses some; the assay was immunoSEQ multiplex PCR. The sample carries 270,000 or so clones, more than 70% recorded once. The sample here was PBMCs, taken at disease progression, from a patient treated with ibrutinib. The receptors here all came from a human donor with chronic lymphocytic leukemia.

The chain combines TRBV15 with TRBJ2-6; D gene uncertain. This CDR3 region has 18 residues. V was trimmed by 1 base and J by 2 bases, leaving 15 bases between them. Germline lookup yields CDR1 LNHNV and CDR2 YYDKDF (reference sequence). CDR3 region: CATSRVAQTAAGANVLTF. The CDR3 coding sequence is TGTGCCACCAGCAGAGTGGCGCAGACCGCAGCTGGGGCCAACGTCCTGACTTTC.

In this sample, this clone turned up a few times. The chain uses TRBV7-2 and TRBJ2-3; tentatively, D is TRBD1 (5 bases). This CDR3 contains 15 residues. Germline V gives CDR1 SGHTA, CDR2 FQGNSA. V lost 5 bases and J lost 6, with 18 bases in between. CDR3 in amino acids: CASSAGNRPPDTQYF. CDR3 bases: TGTGCCAGCAGCGCAGGGAACCGGCCTCCGGATACGCAGTATTTT. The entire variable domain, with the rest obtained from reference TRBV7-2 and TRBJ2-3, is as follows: GAGVSQSPSNKVTEKGKDVELRCDPISGHTALYWYRQSLGQGLEFLIYFQGNSAPDKSGLPSDRFSAERTGGSVSTLTIQRTQQEDSAVYLCASSAGNRPPDTQYFGPGTRLTVL.

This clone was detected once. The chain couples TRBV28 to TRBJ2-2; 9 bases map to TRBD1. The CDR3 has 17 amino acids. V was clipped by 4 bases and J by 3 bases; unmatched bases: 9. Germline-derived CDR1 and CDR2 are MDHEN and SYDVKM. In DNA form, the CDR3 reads TGTGCCAGCAGTTCTGCGCCGGGACAGGGCTACACCGGGGAGCTGTTTTTT. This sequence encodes CASSSAPGQGYTGELFF.

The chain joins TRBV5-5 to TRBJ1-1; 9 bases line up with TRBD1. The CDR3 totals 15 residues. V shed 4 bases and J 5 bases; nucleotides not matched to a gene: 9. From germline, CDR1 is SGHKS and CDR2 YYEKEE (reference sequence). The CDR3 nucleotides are TGTGCCAGCAGCCTCACACAGGGGGCAAGTACTGAAGCTTTCTTT. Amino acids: CASSLTQGASTEAFF.

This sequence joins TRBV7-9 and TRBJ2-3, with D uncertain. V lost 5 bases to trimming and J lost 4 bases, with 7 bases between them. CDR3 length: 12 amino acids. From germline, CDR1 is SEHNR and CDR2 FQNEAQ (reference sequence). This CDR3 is CASSPAPDTQYF. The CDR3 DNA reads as TGTGCCAGCAGCCCCGCCCCAGATACGCAGTATTTT.

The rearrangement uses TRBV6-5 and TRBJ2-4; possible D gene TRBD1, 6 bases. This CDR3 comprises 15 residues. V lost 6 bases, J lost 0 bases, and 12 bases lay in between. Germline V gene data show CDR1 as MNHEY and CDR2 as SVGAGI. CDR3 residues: CASSPGQIAKNIQYF. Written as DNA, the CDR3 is TGTGCCAGCAGCCCCGGACAGATAGCCAAAAACATTCAGTACTTC.

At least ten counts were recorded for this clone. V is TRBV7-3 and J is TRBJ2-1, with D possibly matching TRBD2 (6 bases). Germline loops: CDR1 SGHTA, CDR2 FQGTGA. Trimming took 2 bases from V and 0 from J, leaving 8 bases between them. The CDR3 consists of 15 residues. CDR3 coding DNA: TGTGCCAGCAGCTTATACGGGGGCTCCTACAATGAGCAGTTCTTC. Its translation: CASSLYGGSYNEQFF.

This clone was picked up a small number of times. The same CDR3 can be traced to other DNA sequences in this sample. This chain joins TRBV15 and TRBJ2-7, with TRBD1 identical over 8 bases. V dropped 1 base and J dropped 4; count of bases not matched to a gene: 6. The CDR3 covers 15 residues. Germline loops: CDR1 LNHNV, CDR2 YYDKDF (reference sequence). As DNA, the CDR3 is TGTGCCACCAGCAGAGGTCGTACAGGGGGATACGAGCAGTACTTC. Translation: CATSRGRTGGYEQYF.

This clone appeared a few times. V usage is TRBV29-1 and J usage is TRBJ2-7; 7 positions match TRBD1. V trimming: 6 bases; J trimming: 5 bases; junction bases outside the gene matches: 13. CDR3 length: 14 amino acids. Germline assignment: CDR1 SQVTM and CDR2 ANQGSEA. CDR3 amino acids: CSVKPGQLGNEQYF. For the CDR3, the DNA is TGCAGCGTCAAGCCGGGACAGCTAGGTAACGAGCAGTACTTC.

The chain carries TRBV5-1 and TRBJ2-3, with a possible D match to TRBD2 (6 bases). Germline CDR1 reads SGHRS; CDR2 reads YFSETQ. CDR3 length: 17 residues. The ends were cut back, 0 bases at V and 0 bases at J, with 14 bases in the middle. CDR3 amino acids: CASSLGYRGASTDTQYF. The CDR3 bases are TGCGCCAGCAGCTTGGGTTATCGCGGGGCTAGCACAGATACGCAGTATTTT.

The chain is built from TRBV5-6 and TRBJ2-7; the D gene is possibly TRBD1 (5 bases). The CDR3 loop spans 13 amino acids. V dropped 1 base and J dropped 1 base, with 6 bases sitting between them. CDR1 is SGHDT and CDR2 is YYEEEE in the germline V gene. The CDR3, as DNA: TGTGCCAGCAGCTTGTACAGGTCCTACGAGCAGTACTTC. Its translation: CASSLYRSYEQYF.

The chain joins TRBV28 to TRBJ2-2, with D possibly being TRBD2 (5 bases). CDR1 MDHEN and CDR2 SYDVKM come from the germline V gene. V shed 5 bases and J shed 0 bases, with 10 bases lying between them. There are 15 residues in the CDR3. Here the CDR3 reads CASSPWTANTGELFF. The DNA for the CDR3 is TGTGCCAGCAGTCCGTGGACTGCGAACACCGGGGAGCTGTTTTTT. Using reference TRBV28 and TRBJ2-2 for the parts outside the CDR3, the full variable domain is DVKVTQSSRYLVKRTGEKVFLECVQDMDHENMFWYRQDPGLGLRLIYFSYDVKMKEKGDIPEGYSVSREKKERFSLILESASTNQTSMYLCASSPWTANTGELFFGEGSRLTVL.

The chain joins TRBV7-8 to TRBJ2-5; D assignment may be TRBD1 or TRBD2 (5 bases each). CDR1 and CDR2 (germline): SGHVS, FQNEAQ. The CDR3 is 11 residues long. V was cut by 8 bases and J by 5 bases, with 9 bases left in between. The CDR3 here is CASSWGETQYF. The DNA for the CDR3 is TGTGCCAGCTCGTGGGGGGAGACCCAGTACTTC.

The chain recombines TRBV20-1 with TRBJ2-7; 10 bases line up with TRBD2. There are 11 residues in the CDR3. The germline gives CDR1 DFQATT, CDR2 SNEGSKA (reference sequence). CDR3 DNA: TGCGGATGGGGGACTAGCGATGGACAGTACTTC. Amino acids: CGWGTSDGQYF.

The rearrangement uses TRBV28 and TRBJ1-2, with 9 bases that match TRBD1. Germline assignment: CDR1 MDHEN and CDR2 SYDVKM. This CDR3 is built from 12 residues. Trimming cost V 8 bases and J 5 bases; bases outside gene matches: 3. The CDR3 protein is CASSDRGYGYTF. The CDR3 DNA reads TGTGCCAGCTCGGACAGGGGTTATGGCTACACCTTC.

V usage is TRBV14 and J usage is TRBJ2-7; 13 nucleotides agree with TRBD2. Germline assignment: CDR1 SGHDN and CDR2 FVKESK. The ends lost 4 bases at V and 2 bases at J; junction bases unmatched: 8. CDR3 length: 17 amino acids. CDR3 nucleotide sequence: TGTGCCAGCAGCCCGATAATGGGACTAGCGGGAACCTACGAGCAGTACTTC. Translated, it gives CASSPIMGLAGTYEQYF.

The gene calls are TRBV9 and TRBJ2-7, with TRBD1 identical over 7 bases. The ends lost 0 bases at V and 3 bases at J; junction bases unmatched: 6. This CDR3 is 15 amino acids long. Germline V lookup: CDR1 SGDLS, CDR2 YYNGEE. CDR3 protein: CASSVDPGQNYEQYF. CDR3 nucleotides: TGTGCCAGCAGCGTAGACCCGGGACAGAACTACGAGCAGTACTTC.

The CDR3 region has the DNA TGTGCCAGCTCAGCAGACCGAACACCGACAGATACGCAGTATTTT. Translation gives CASSADRTPTDTQYF. The chain carries TRBV18 and TRBJ2-3; D gene uncertain. Deletions cut 5 bases from V and 3 bases from J, with 15 bases between. CDR3 length: 15 residues. Per the germline V gene, CDR1 is KGHSH and CDR2 is LQKENI.

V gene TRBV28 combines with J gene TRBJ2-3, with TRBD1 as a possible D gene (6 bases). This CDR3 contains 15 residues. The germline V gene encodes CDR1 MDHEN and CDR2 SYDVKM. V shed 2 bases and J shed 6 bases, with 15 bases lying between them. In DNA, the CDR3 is TGTGCCAGCAGTTTACCGACTCCTCAGGGGGATACGCAGTATTTT. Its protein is CASSLPTPQGDTQYF.

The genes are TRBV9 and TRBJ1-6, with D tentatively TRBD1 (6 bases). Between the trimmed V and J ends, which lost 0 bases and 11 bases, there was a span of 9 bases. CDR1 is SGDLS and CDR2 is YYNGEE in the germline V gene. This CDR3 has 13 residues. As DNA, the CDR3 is TGTGCCAGCAGCGTAGAGGGGGACCCACCCCTCCACTTT. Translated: CASSVEGDPPLHF.

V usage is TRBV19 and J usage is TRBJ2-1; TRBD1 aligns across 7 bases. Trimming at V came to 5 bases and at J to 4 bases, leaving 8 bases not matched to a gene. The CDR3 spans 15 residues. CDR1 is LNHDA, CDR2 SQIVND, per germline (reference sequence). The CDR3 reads CASSALRGFYNEQFF. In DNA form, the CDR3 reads TGTGCCAGTAGTGCCCTCAGGGGGTTTTACAATGAGCAGTTCTTC.